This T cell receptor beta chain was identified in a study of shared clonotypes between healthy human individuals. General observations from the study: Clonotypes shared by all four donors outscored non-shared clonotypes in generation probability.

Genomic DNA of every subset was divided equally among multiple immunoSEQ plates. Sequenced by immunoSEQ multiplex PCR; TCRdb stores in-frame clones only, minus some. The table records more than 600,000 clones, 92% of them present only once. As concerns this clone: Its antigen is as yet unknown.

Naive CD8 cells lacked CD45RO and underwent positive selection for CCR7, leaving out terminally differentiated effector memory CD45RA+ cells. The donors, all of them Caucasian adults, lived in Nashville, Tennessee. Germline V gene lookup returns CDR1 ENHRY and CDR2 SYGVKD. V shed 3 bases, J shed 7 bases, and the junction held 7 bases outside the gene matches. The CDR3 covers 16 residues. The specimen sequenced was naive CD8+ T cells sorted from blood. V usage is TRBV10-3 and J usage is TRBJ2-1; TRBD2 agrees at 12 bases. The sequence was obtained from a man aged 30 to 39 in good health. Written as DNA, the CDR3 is TGTGCCATCAGTGATCTAGCGGGAGGGCTAGTTAATGAGCAGTTCTTC. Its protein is CAISDLAGGLVNEQFF.